This entry is about one T cell receptor beta chain. Its antigen is not known. The entry originates in a study of T cell responses to AZD1222 COVID-19 vaccine. Broader study findings: After two AZD1222 doses, spike-specific TCR breadth and depth rose versus day 0. Donors were largely white British and mainly female; clonal diversity was possibly underestimated. The study found vaccine-associated CD4 TCRs spanning spike, dominant at 160-218 and 743-854. Only a handful of individuals given AZD1222 were seropositive at baseline.

Here immunoSEQ multiplex PCR was the method, and the copy in TCRdb shows in-frame clones only, minus some. The sample has approximately 50,000 clones, roughly 90% seen once. The CDR3 has 13 residues. Germline V gene lookup returns CDR1 MNHEY and CDR2 SVGAGI. Trimming cost V 5 bases and J 10 bases, with 16 bases left between them. The chain employs TRBV6-5 and TRBJ2-3, with D tentatively TRBD1 or TRBD2 (5 bases each). The clonotype originates from an adult who received the AZD1222 COVID-19 vaccine. Sequences were derived from peripheral blood, sampled 28 days after the second AZD1222 dose. DNA of the CDR3: TGTGCCAGCAGTCCCGGCGTCCGGGGCCCGCAGTATTTT. Translated: CASSPGVRGPQYF.